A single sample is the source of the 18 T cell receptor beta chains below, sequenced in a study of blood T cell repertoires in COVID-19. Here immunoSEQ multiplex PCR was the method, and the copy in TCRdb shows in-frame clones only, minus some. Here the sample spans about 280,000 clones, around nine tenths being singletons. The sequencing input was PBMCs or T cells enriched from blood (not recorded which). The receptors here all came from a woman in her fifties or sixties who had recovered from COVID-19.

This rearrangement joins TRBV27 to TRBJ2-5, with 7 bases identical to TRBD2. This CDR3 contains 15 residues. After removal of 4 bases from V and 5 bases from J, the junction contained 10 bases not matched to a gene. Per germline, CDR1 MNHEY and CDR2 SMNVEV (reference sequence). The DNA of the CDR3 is TGTGCCAGCAGTTACCGAGCGGGAACGGGGGAGACCCAGTACTTC. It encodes CASSYRAGTGETQYF.

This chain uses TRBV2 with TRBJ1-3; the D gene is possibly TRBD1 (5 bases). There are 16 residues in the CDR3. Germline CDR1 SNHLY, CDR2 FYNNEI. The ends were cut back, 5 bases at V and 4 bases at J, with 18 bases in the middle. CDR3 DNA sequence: TGTGCCAGCAGTTCACAGGTTGGGTTGGGAGGAAACACCATATATTTT. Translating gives CASSSQVGLGGNTIYF.

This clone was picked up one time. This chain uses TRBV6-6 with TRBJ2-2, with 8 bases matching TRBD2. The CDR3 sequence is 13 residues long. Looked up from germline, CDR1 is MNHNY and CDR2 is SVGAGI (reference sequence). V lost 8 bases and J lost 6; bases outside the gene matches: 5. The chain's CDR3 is CASGAGAPGELFF. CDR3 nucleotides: TGTGCCAGCGGAGCGGGAGCTCCCGGGGAGCTGTTTTTT.

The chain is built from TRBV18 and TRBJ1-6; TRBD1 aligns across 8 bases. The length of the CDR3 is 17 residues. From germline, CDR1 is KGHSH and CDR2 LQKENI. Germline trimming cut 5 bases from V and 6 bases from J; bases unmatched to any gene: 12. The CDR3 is CASSSEPRTGINSPLHF. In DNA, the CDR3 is TGTGCCAGCTCAAGCGAACCCCGGACAGGGATTAATTCACCCCTCCACTTT.

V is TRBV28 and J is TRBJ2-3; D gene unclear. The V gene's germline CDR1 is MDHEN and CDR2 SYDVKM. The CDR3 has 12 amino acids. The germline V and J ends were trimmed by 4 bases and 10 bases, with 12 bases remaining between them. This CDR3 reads CASSSTPFAQYF. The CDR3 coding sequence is TGTGCCAGCAGTTCAACTCCCTTTGCGCAGTATTTT.

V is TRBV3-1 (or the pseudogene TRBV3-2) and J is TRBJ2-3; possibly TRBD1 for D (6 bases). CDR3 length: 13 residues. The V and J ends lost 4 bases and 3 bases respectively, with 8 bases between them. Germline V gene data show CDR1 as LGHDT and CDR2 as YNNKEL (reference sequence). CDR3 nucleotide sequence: TGTGCCAGCAGCCCCACAGGGACAGATACGCAGTATTTT. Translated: CASSPTGTDTQYF.

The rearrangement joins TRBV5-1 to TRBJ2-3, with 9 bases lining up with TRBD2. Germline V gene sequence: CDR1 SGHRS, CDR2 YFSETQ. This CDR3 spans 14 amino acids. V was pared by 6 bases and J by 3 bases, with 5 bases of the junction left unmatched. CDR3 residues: CASIGAGGTDTQYF. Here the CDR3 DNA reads TGCGCCAGCATAGGCGCGGGAGGGACAGATACGCAGTATTTT.

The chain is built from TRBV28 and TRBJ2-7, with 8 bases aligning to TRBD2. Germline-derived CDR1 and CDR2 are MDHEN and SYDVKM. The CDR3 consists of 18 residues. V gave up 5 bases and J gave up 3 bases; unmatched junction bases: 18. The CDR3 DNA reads TGTGCCAGCAGTCCCGGGGGTTTAGGCGGGAGGAGTAGCTACGAGCAGTACTTC. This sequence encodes CASSPGGLGGRSSYEQYF.

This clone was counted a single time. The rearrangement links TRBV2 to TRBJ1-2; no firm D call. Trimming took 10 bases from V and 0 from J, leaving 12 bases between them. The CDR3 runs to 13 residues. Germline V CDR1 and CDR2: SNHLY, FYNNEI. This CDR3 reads CAKRMTANYGYTF. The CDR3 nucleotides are TGTGCCAAGAGGATGACGGCTAACTATGGCTACACCTTC.

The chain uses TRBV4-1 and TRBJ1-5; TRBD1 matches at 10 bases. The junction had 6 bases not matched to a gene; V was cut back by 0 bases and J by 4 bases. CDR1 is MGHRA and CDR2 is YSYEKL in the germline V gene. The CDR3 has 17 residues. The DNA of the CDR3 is TGCGCCAGCAGCCAAGATGGGACAGGGGTCAATAATCAGCCCCAGCATTTT. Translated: CASSQDGTGVNNQPQHF.

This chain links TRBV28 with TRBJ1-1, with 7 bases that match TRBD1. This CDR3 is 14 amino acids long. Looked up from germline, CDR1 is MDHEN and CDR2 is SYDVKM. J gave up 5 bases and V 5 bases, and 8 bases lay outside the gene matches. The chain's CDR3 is CASSQFTGDTEAFF. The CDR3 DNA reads TGTGCCAGCAGTCAATTCACAGGGGATACTGAAGCTTTCTTT.

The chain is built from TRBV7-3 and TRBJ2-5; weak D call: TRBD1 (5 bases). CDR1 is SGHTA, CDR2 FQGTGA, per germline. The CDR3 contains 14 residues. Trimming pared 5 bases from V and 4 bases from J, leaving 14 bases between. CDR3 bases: TGTGCCAGCAGCGCGCAGGGTTCAAGAGAGACCCAGTACTTC. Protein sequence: CASSAQGSRETQYF. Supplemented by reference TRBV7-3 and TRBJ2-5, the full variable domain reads GAGVSQTPSNKVTEKGKYVELRCDPISGHTALYWYRQSLGQGPEFLIYFQGTGAADDSGLPNDRFFAVRPEGSVSTLKIQRTERGDSAVYLCASSAQGSRETQYFGPGTRLLVL.

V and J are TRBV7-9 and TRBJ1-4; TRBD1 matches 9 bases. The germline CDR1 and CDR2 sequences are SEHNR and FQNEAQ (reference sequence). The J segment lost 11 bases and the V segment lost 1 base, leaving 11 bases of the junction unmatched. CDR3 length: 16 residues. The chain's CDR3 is CASSLDPGQGFGKLFF. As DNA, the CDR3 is TGTGCCAGCAGCTTAGACCCGGGACAGGGATTCGGGAAACTGTTTTTT.

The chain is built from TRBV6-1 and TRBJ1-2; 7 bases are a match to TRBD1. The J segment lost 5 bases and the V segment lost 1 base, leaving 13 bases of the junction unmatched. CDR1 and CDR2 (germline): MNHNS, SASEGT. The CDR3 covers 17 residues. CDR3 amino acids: CASSEGGLRGQEYGYTF. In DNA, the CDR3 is TGTGCCAGCAGTGAAGGGGGTTTAAGGGGGCAAGAGTATGGCTACACCTTC.

The CDR3 region is CASSPRMTGANTEAFF. As DNA, the CDR3 is TGTGCCAGCAGCCCCCGTATGACAGGGGCGAACACTGAAGCTTTCTTT. The chain links TRBV7-9 to TRBJ1-1, with 8 bases that match TRBD1. The CDR3 is made up of 16 amino acids. V lost 5 bases to trimming and J lost 1 base; unmatched junction nucleotides: 9. CDR1 is SEHNR and CDR2 is FQNEAQ in the germline V gene (reference sequence).

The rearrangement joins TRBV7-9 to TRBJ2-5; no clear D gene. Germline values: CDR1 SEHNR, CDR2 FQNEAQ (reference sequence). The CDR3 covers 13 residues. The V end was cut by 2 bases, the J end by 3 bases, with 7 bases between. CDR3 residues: CASSLNREETQYF. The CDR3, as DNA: TGTGCCAGCAGCTTAAACAGAGAAGAGACCCAGTACTTC.

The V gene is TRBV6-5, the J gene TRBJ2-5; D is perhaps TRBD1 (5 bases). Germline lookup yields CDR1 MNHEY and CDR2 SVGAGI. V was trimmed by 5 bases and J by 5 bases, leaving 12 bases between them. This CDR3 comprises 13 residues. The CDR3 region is CASSRARVETQYF. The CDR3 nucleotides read TGTGCCAGCAGTCGCGCCAGGGTGGAGACCCAGTACTTC.

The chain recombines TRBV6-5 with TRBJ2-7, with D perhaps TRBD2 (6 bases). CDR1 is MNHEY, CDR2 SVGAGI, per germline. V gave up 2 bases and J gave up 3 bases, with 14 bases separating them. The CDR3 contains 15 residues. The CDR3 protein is CASSYAGPAVYEQYF. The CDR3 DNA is TGTGCCAGCAGTTACGCGGGGCCGGCGGTCTACGAGCAGTACTTC.